One and the same sample provided the 10 T cell receptor beta chains below, sequenced in a study of cytomegalovirus exposure and HLA in healthy donors. PCR amplification relied on 60 Vbeta primers (plus 13 Jbeta primers). Produced via immunoSEQ multiplex PCR; TCRdb's table is partial and in-frame only. The specimen's table records fewer than 85,000 clones. The sample taken for sequencing was PBMCs. The source of these receptors is a man aged 50-59 years in good health and CMV-seropositive.

The chain joins TRBV7-6 to TRBJ2-2, with D possibly TRBD2 on 5 matching bases. Trimming removed 5 bases from V and 5 bases from J, with 6 bases in between. Germline loops: CDR1 SGHVS, CDR2 FNYEAQ. The CDR3 consists of 12 residues. CDR3 in DNA: TGTGCCAGCAGCGACTATACCGGGGAGCTGTTTTTT. Its protein product is CASSDYTGELFF.

J is TRBJ2-7 and V is TRBV5-4; a possible D gene is TRBD1 (6 bases). The CDR3 is 15 amino acids. Trimming removed 4 bases at V and 9 bases at J, with 23 bases between. CDR1 is SGHNT and CDR2 is YYREEE in the germline V gene (reference sequence). The CDR3 DNA reads TGTGCCAGCAGCCTTAACCCAGGGGACGTCCAAAGGCAGTACTTC. This gives the protein CASSLNPGDVQRQYF.

The V call is TRBV5-1, the J call TRBJ1-1, with 8 bases matching TRBD1. Germline V lookup: CDR1 SGHRS, CDR2 YFSETQ. The CDR3 consists of 13 residues. Germline trimming cut 5 bases from V and 11 bases from J; bases unmatched to any gene: 11. This CDR3 reads CASREQGELAAFF. As DNA, the CDR3 is TGCGCCAGCAGAGAACAGGGGGAATTGGCGGCTTTCTTT.

J is TRBJ1-1 and V is TRBV27; D remains ambiguous. Trimming took 0 bases from V and 1 from J, leaving 9 bases between them. The V gene's germline CDR1 is MNHEY and CDR2 SMNVEV (reference sequence). The CDR3 is 15 amino acids. The CDR3 here is CASSLSRRGNTEAFF. For the CDR3, the DNA is TGTGCCAGCAGTTTATCCCGGCGGGGGAACACTGAAGCTTTCTTT.

V and J are TRBV7-9 and TRBJ1-1; possibly TRBD1 for D (5 bases). The CDR3 extends over 14 amino acids. Trimming shortened V by 1 base and J by 7 bases, and 13 bases separated the two germline ends. Germline assignment: CDR1 SEHNR and CDR2 FQNEAQ (reference sequence). The CDR3: CASSLESRANEAFF. The CDR3 DNA reads as TGTGCCAGCAGCTTAGAGTCCAGGGCTAATGAAGCTTTCTTT.

The chain uses TRBV14 and TRBJ1-1; D unclear. The V end was cut by 3 bases, the J end by 0 bases, with 8 bases between. Germline V gives CDR1 SGHDN, CDR2 FVKESK. CDR3 length equals 14 residues. CDR3: CASSHGSMNTEAFF. CDR3 nucleotides: TGTGCCAGCAGCCACGGGAGTATGAACACTGAAGCTTTCTTT.

The J gene is TRBJ2-3, the V gene TRBV4-1; D not certain. The V gene lost 1 base and the J gene lost 6 bases, with 5 bases spanning the gap. The CDR3 sequence is 12 residues long. Per the germline V gene, CDR1 is MGHRA and CDR2 is YSYEKL. CDR3 residues: CASSQVEDTQYF. The CDR3 DNA sequence: TGCGCCAGCAGCCAAGTAGAGGATACGCAGTATTTT.

The gene calls are TRBV27 and TRBJ2-5, with 9 bases fitting TRBD1. Germline V gives CDR1 MNHEY, CDR2 SMNVEV (reference sequence). V lost 2 bases, J lost 2 bases, and 0 bases stayed unmatched. This CDR3 has 14 residues. The CDR3 coding sequence is TGTGCCAGCAGTTTAGACAGGGGGCAAGAGACCCAGTACTTC. It yields the protein CASSLDRGQETQYF.

V usage is TRBV5-6 and J usage is TRBJ2-5; possible D gene TRBD1, 6 bases. This CDR3 contains 10 residues. Germline V lookup: CDR1 SGHDT, CDR2 YYEEEE. V dropped 4 bases and J dropped 9 bases, with 7 bases sitting between them. CDR3 residues: CASSKGAQYF. The CDR3 coding sequence is TGTGCCAGCAGCAAGGGGGCCCAGTACTTC.

V is TRBV7-2 and J is TRBJ1-5, with no clear D. This CDR3 region has 15 residues. V dropped 2 bases and J dropped 3 bases, with 11 bases sitting between them. Germline loops: CDR1 SGHTA, CDR2 FQGNSA. The DNA of the CDR3 is TGTGCCAGCAGCTTATCATCCGGGAACAATCAGCCCCAGCATTTT. This translates into CASSLSSGNNQPQHF.